Given below is one TCR beta chain in context. The clone's antigen remains unknown. No clone much larger than this one lies a single base away; base qualities are absent. This record comes from a study of cytomegalovirus exposure and HLA in healthy donors (dated by TCRdb to the late 2010s). Some background on the complete study: In an earlier analysis of some 550 of the donors, about 260 Gb of sequence data and 117 million unique TCR beta sequences from 150 million to 200 million T cells were reported. An early release covering more than 500 HLA-typed donors comprised about 290 gigabases of sequencing data and around 80 million unique TCR sequences. Of the approximately 400 genotyped donors, about 80% fell in the genetic ancestry cluster associated with self-reported Caucasian donors. The study was designed to test whether signatures of past pathogen exposure could be identified by cataloging public T cell receptors. The study profiled the T cell repertoires of 666 subjects by immunosequencing and related them to cytomegalovirus serostatus. Besides the first cohort of roughly 660 subjects, a separate validation cohort made up of roughly 130 different subjects was used. The study combined high-throughput TCR immunosequencing, statistical association of individual TCRs with disease status, and machine learning to predict cytomegalovirus infection status. To study patterns of TCR occurrence, a later analysis re-analyzed previously published TCR beta repertoires from 600 to 750 donors and added high-resolution HLA genotyping. Rather than using new phenotypic data, the later analysis identified candidate immune exposures from TCR beta sequences and from how often those sequences occurred across donors. An earlier analysis of more than 450 of the donors used high-throughput TCR beta sequencing to judge whether each TCR beta V gene segment behaved as functional or pseudogenic. Alongside the repertoire data, information on donor age, sex, ethnicity and CMV serostatus was compiled. A later genetic analysis used genome-wide SNP genotypes for about three fifths of the 666 donors, treating that subset as a discovery cohort. Every repertoire in the discovery cohort had been generated on one and the same sequencing platform. HLA typing included class I and class II loci at four-digit resolution. The number of typed donors differed by locus: roughly 620-630 for A, B, C, DRB1 and DQB1; about 520 for DQA1; over 600 for DPA1; and 400 to 480 for DPB1. Four to six DR-DQ haplotypes were handled as single units for association and clustering because linkage in the cohort was strong. Across some 400 genotyped donors of the cohort, an average of 235,054 unique TCR beta nucleotide sequences per donor were sequenced, and roughly 17% of those sequences were non-productive. Overall study outcomes, separate from this receptor: In a later analysis, several top co-occurrence clusters were reported to appear linked to parvovirus B19, influenza, CMV and Epstein-Barr virus. In a later analysis, HLA-associated TCR beta chains were found to be more clonally expanded and to have lower generation probabilities than equally common non-associated chains. A few of the identified cytomegalovirus-associated TCR beta chains were confirmed in vitro to be specific for cytomegalovirus antigens. In a later genetic analysis, a missense DCLRE1C variant was associated with V-gene and J-gene trimming of TCR beta chains, and the association was replicated in an independent cohort. Assigning TCR associations to individual alleles was difficult when HLA alleles, especially DR and DQ, strongly co-occurred. Specific HLA alleles were associated with 15,000 to 20,000 TCR beta sequences at a false discovery rate of 0.05 in a later analysis. Broadly in line with IMGT annotations, most TCR beta V segments showed up in productive rearrangements about 87% or about 30% of the time in an earlier analysis of under 700 of the donors. The earlier analysis of 587 of the donors excluded approximately 15 rarely observed V segments, including chromosome 9 orphons, because counts were too low. Correlated functional status among segregating V segments might reflect linkage disequilibrium, but an unknown experimental factor could not be ruled out. The classifier was reported to diagnose cytomegalovirus status with high specificity and sensitivity in both the original cohort and the validation cohort. Most CMV-associated TCR beta chains appeared to be HLA-restricted in a later analysis, and the HLA associations seemed to be driven largely by CMV exposure. According to the authors, the approach could potentially be generalized to other disease states and immunological phenotypes. Only TCR beta chains were sequenced in this cohort, and the absence of alpha or paired-chain data limited detectable features. According to a later analysis, TCR association rates differed among HLA loci, with DRB1 alleles showing the most associated TCRs and HLA-C alleles showing the fewest. Because HLA typing was missing for some donors at each locus, association tests included only the typed subset. Presence/absence analyses assumed roughly uniform sequencing depth across donors, an assumption that may not hold. According to a later genetic analysis, donors in an Asian-associated ancestry cluster had fewer N-insertions in productive TCRs than the approximately 610-donor mean. Across donors, most TCR sequences were observed very rarely, whereas some public TCRs were present in many individuals. Some IMGT-functional V segments, including TRBV6-2 and TRBV6-3, could not be distinguished by the 87-base-pair reads and were therefore excluded. A cluster of highly shared sequence variants was judged likely to be a technical artifact of the sequencing pipeline. A further reported finding was that TCR beta sequences accurately predicted the HLA-A and HLA-B alleles for most subjects in the first cohort. In the study, about 150 TCR beta chains were listed as associated with cytomegalovirus. CMV serostatus was the only immune exposure information available for the cohort.

Reading from cysteine to phenylalanine, the CDR3 counts 14 amino acids. The read is trimmed to its CDR3 DNA, 42 bases read in frame from base 1. Looking up the germline V gene (reference sequence) yields CDR1 MNHEY and CDR2 SMNVEV. The junction shows trimming of 5 bases on V and 2 bases on J, plus 12 bases between the germline ends. Library generation was performed with the immunoSEQ multiplex PCR assay. The multiplex PCR relied on a mix of 60 forward primers for TCR Vbeta segments and 13 reverse primers for TCR Jbeta segments. The CDR3 region of rearranged TCR beta genes was amplified from genomic DNA with a multiplex PCR assay. The Illumina HiSeq System was used to sequence the amplified TCR beta libraries as 87-base-pair reads. For the original study's pipeline: Across the 600 to 700 repertoires, a later analysis counted 60 million to 90 million unique TCR beta chains, approximately 12 million of which were shared by at least two donors. A nearest-neighbor algorithm error-corrected the raw reads and collapsed the reads into unique sequences, merging closely related sequences to remove PCR and sequencing errors. CDR3 sequences were aligned to IMGT reference sequences to assign V, D and J gene segments. Each retained sequence needed at least a six-nucleotide match to both a V gene segment and a J gene segment. Rearrangements were called productive when the CDR3 lacked stop codons and stayed in frame with V and J; all others were non-productive. CDR3 was defined according to IMGT convention as the region running from the second conserved V-encoded cysteine to the conserved J-encoded phenylalanine. The earlier analysis of about 610 of the donors excluded sequences that lacked an unambiguous match to a single V gene segment. An earlier analysis of 587 of the donors called V segments functional above 56.7% productive rearrangements and segregating when the between-donor standard deviation exceeded 5%. To diagnose cytomegalovirus status from the catalog of TCR beta chain sequences, a statistical classification framework was built. A later analysis assigned V and J genes by comparing TCR nucleotide sequences with IMGT/GENE-DB human TR gene sequences. Using the TCRdist pipeline, a later analysis assigned CDR3 sequences along with most-parsimonious VDJ recombination scenarios. A later analysis defined each TCR beta chain by its CDR3 amino acid sequence plus V-gene family, and excluded reads lacking a unique V-gene family. As a way to deal with suspected cross-contamination and a sequencing artifact, a later analysis dropped over 550 nucleotide sequences that were highly shared and had low generation probability. In a later analysis, a clonal expansion index was calculated for each public chain from normalized within-repertoire ranks of inferred template counts. Generation probabilities in a later analysis came from a VDJ recombination model fitted to out-of-frame rearrangements, and those results were checked against IGoR. In a later analysis, TCR-TCR, TCR-HLA and TCR-CMV co-occurrence was scored with hypergeometric tests, and a repertoire-size bias correction was applied to TCR pairs. To estimate false discovery rates, a later analysis permuted the HLA or CMV assignments 20 times. In a later analysis, co-occurring TCRs were grouped using DBSCAN, and TCRdist sequence similarity was added for clustering within HLA-allele-positive subsets. Repertoires with fewer than 30,000 or more than 120,000 public chains were left out of co-occurrence clustering, as were about five repertoires with anomalous nucleotide sharing. TCRdb provides this immuneACCESS table in a form limited to in-frame rearrangements. Some clones are lacking; in checked studies, under half of them reflect an unresolved V gene, and why the rest are absent is not known. V, J and clone size are taken as reported in that table, and D and trimming were inferred from the DNA itself. Within this sample are 150,000 to 200,000 clones, with roughly 81% of them counted one time only. Together, the top ten hold approximately 2.3% of the sample.

The cohort comprised fewer than 750 healthy bone marrow donors. Cohort members were all nominally healthy when sampled, although unrecorded immune exposures were likely present. The donor tested CMV seropositive, placing the donor among the 289 seropositive members of the cohort. A peripheral blood sample was collected from each donor, and TCR beta sequencing was performed on peripheral blood mononuclear cells. Genomic DNA was extracted from the blood cell samples with the Qiagen DNeasy Blood Extraction Kit. This receptor was obtained from a man aged 18-30 years in good health and CMV-seropositive. The sample consisted of PBMCs. Recombination linked TRBV27 to TRBJ1-1; the D gene is perhaps TRBD1, on 6 matching bases. The DNA sequence is TGTGCCAGCAGTCCCCACAGGGCCAACACTGAAGCTTTCTTT. The encoded protein is CASSPHRANTEAFF.